What follows are 6 T cell receptor beta chains derived from one specimen sequenced in a study of T cells in Graves' hyperthyroidism and ophthalmopathy (dated by TCRdb to about 2019). Library construction relied on multiplex PCR. Instrument on record: Illumina HiSeq 2000. The TCR beta CDR3 regions were amplified from the RNA transcripts. The first round of RT-PCR for the TCR CDR3 was performed with the HTBI primer set and the Qiagen OneStep RT-PCR kit. TCRdb handled the public reads itself, with Q25 trimming in fastp and clone calling in MiXCR, and kept productive beta chains. Here each entry gathers all rows of one CDR3 protein and keeps the most common genes and DNA. The sample records roughly 600,000 distinct CDR3 sequences, about 14% of which are singletons. The ten largest account for roughly an eighth of the sample. The sample consisted of blood. The receptors shown here come from a woman in her fifties or sixties with Graves' ophthalmopathy.

Worth noting for this clonotype: Relative to the germline gene, one junction end is altered; a read error may explain this. The chain recombines TRBV12-5 with TRBJ1-1; unclear D gene. Germline values: CDR1 LGHNT, CDR2 FRNRAP. CDR3 length: 13 residues. As DNA, the CDR3 is TGCGCTAGTGCCACCGCTGAGGACACTGAAGCTTTCTTT. This encodes CASATAEDTEAFF.

This clonotype was observed a few times. The chain carries TRBV5-1 and TRBJ2-1; 8 bases agree with TRBD1. The CDR3 has 15 amino acids. Looked up from germline, CDR1 is SGHRS and CDR2 is YFSETQ. V was clipped by 0 bases and J by 7 bases; unmatched bases: 6. The CDR3 DNA reads TGCGCCAGCAGCTTGGGGACAGGGTTAGGGAATGAGCAGTTCTTC. It codes for CASSLGTGLGNEQFF.

This clonotype was seen at least ten times. This rearrangement joins TRBV18 to TRBJ2-1; 9 bases line up with TRBD1. Germline trimming cut 2 bases from V and 8 bases from J; bases unmatched to any gene: 7. Germline lookup yields CDR1 KGHSH and CDR2 LQKENI. This CDR3 region has 15 residues. CDR3 loop: CASSPLGQGVDEQFF. CDR3 DNA sequence: TGTGCCAGCTCACCATTGGGACAGGGTGTGGATGAGCAGTTCTTC.

This clonotype has ten or more counts. The gene calls are TRBV20-1 and TRBJ1-5; a weak D match, TRBD1 (5 bases). Trimming removed 2 bases at V and 7 bases at J, with 18 bases between. In germline, CDR1 is DFQATT, CDR2 SNEGSKA (reference sequence). The CDR3 extends over 15 amino acids. CDR3 protein: CSARKPDSSWQPQHF. DNA of the CDR3: TGCAGTGCTAGAAAGCCAGACAGTTCATGGCAGCCCCAGCATTTT.

This clonotype was counted ten times or more. The chain uses TRBV6-1 and TRBJ1-5; D might be TRBD1 (6 bases). The CDR3 covers 14 residues. The V end lost 6 bases, the J end lost 1 base, and 10 bases lay between the germline ends. The germline CDR1 and CDR2 sequences are MNHNS and SASEGT. The CDR3 DNA reads as TGTGCCAGCAGGGCAGGGGCCAGCAATCAGCCCCAGCATTTT. Its protein is CASRAGASNQPQHF.

There are a few counts of this clonotype. CDR3 amino acids: CASSFFLREGWYNEQFF. Here the CDR3 DNA reads TGTGCCAGCAGTTTCTTTCTGCGGGAGGGCTGGTACAATGAGCAGTTCTTC. The rearrangement uses TRBV12-3 or TRBV12-4 and TRBJ2-1, with TRBD2 matching 9 bases. Trimming at V came to 3 bases and at J to 4 bases, leaving 10 bases not matched to a gene. The CDR3 totals 17 residues.